This T cell receptor beta chain originates from a study of metastatic and nonmetastatic thyroid tumors. Comments on this clone: Its cognate antigen is unknown.

All patients were treatment-naive before thyroid surgery. With MiXCR, TCRdb reprocessed the PCR reads. The sample lists roughly 4,900 clones, 28% seen once, with more than 15% in the top ten. Germline V gives CDR1 MGHRA, CDR2 YSYEKL. This CDR3 has 13 amino acids. Trimming removed 9 bases at V and 2 bases at J, with 13 bases between. Study-level findings and limits: Reportedly, malignant thyroid tumors had significantly higher TCR beta diversity than benign nodules, in blood and tumor.

The source is a female donor with papillary thyroid cancer or a benign thyroid nodule (not recorded which). Some clones in this sample may be carry-over from other donors' samples. The sequenced sample was adjacent normal tissue. The V and J genes are TRBV4-1 and TRBJ1-2; D may be TRBD1 (5 bases). CDR3 nucleotide sequence: TGCGCCAGGTGGGCGGGACTGAACTATGGCTACACCTTC. As protein: CARWAGLNYGYTF.